The T cell receptor beta chain described here comes from a study of T cells in localized non-small cell lung cancer. Here immunoSEQ multiplex PCR was the method, and the copy in TCRdb shows in-frame clones only, minus some. The data hold about 40,000 clones, with around nine tenths observed a single time. The CDR3 has 14 amino acids. Germline CDR1 and CDR2: SGHAT and FQNNGV. The V end lost 1 base, the J end lost 3 bases, and 6 bases lay between the germline ends. Specimen: PBMCs, collected before any cancer treatment. This clonotype was obtained from a woman aged 35 to 70 with stage II lung adenocarcinoma. This sequence joins TRBV11-2 and TRBJ2-2; D ambiguous. The CDR3 reads CASSLGWYTGELFF. The CDR3 coding sequence is TGTGCCAGCAGCTTAGGGTGGTACACCGGGGAGCTGTTTTTT.